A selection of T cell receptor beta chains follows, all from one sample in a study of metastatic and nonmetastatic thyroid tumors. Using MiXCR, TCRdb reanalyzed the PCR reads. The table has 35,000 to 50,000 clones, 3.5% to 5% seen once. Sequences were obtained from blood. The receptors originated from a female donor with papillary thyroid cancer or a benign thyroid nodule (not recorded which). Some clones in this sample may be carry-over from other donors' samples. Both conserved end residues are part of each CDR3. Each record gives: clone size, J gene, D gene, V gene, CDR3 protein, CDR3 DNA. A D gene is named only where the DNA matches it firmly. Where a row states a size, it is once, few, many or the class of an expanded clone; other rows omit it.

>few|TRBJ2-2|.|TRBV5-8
CASSLGFPTTGELFF
TGTGCCAGCAGCTTGGGGTTCCCTACCACCGGGGAGCTGTTTTTT
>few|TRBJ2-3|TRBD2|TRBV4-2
CASSQDLRGLASDTQYF
TGTGCCAGCAGCCAAGATCTGAGGGGACTAGCGTCAGATACGCAGTATTTT
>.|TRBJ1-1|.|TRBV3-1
CASSQVRQAEAFF
TGTGCCAGCAGCCAAGTGAGGCAGGCTGAAGCTTTCTTT
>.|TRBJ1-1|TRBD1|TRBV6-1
CASMGQATFHTEAFF
TGTGCCAGCATGGGACAGGCAACTTTCCACACTGAAGCTTTCTTT
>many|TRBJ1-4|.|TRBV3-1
CASSQEARREKLFF
TGTGCCAGCAGCCAAGAGGCCCGGCGGGAAAAACTGTTTTTT
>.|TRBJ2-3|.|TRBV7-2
CASTRGRGTDTQYF
TGTGCCAGCACTCGAGGCCGGGGCACAGATACGCAGTATTTT
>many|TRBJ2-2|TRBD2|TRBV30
CAWSEAGVRTGELFF
TGTGCCTGGAGTGAAGCGGGAGTACGCACCGGGGAGCTGTTTTTT
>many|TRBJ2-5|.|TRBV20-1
CSAIVRGGPKETQYF
TGCAGTGCAATTGTTAGGGGGGGACCCAAAGAGACCCAGTACTTC
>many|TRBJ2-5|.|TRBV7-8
CASSYNKETQYF
TGTGCCAGCAGCTACAATAAGGAGACCCAGTACTTC
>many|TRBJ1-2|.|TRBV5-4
CASSLGLYGYTF
TGTGCCAGCAGCTTGGGACTTTATGGCTACACCTTC
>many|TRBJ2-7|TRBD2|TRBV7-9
CASSLSSGMDEQYF
TGTGCCAGCAGCTTATCTAGCGGGATGGACGAGCAGTACTTC
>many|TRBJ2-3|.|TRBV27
CASSIRGLGGTDTQYF
TGTGCCAGCAGTATCAGAGGTTTAGGTGGCACAGATACGCAGTATTTT
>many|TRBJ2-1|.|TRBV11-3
CASSLVFRPNEQFF
TGTGCCAGCAGCTTAGTCTTTCGACCCAATGAGCAGTTCTTC
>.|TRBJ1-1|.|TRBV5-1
CASSSGGENTEAFF
TGCGCCAGCAGTTCGGGAGGAGAGAACACTGAAGCTTTCTTT
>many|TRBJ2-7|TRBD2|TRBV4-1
CASSQGWTSDYEQYF
TGCGCCAGCAGCCAAGGGTGGACTAGTGATTACGAGCAGTACTTC
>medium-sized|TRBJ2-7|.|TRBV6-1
CASSEKDGSSYEQYF
TGTGCCAGCAGTGAAAAGGACGGGAGCTCCTACGAGCAGTACTTC
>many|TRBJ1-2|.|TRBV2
CASSERGGNYGYTF
TGTGCCAGCAGTGAACGGGGGGGGAACTATGGCTACACCTTC
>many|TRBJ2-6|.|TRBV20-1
CSARVAGGLAGANVLTF
TGCAGTGCTAGAGTTGCAGGGGGACTGGCTGGGGCCAACGTCCTGACTTTC
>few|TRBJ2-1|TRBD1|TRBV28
CASSLSTGLNEQFF
TGTGCCAGCAGTTTATCGACAGGGTTGAATGAGCAGTTCTTC
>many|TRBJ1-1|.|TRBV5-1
CASTVLGVNTEAFF
TGCGCCAGCACTGTTCTGGGTGTGAACACTGAAGCTTTCTTT
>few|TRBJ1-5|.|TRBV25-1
CASSGIDYSINQPQHF
TGTGCCAGCTCTGGAATTGACTACTCCATAAATCAGCCCCAGCATTTT
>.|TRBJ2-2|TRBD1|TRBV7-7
CASRQGSSGELFF
TGTGCTAGCAGACAGGGGTCCTCCGGGGAGCTGTTTTTT
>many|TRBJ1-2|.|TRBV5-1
CASSWDKIYGYTF
TGCGCCAGCAGCTGGGACAAGATTTATGGCTACACCTTC
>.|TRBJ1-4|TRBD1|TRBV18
CASSPLQGVCEKLFF
TGTGCCAGCTCACCCCTACAGGGGGTGTGTGAAAAACTGTTTTTT
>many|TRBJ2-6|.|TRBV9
CASSDGPGTTSGANVLTF
TGTGCCAGCAGCGATGGCCCGGGGACAACGTCTGGGGCCAACGTCCTGACTTTC
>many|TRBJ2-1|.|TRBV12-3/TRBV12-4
CASSLEEAGHYNEQFF
TGTGCCAGCAGTTTAGAGGAAGCGGGACACTACAATGAGCAGTTCTTC
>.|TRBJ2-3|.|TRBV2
CASSNARADTQYF
TGTGCCAGCAGCAATGCCAGGGCAGATACGCAGTATTTT
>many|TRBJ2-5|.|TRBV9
CASSQTGLQETQYF
TGTGCCAGCAGCCAGACCGGGCTCCAAGAGACCCAGTACTTC
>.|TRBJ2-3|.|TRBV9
CASVVPGTRNTDTQYF
TGTGCCAGCGTAGTTCCCGGGACACGTAACACAGATACGCAGTATTTT